This T cell receptor beta chain was captured by sequencing in a study of cytomegalovirus exposure and HLA in healthy donors (dated by TCRdb to between 2016 and 2019). Broadly, across the study: A later analysis indicated that the 110 or so validation repertoires were generated on the platform also employed for the 670 or so repertoires of the first cohort. The study aimed to test whether cataloging public T cell receptors could reveal signatures of past pathogen exposure. In addition to the first cohort of 666 subjects, a separate validation cohort of under 150 different subjects was used. High-throughput TCR immunosequencing, statistical association of individual TCRs with disease status, and machine learning were combined to predict cytomegalovirus infection status. Study-wide conclusions, independent of this receptor: A later analysis had no HLA typing for the validation cohort, so co-occurrence there was scored across all 110 or so repertoires. The classifier was reported to diagnose cytomegalovirus status with high specificity and sensitivity in both the original and validation cohorts. Across donors, most TCR sequences were observed very rarely, whereas some public TCRs were present in many individuals. A total of about 180 TCR beta chains were listed by the study as associated with cytomegalovirus. It was suggested by the authors that the approach could potentially be generalized to other disease states and immunological phenotypes. A later analysis found that TCRs clustered in the first cohort also tended to co-occur in the 110 or so validation repertoires, with more than 90% of cluster scores above 0. In vitro tests confirmed that three of the cytomegalovirus-associated TCR beta chains recognize cytomegalovirus antigens.

As concerns this clone: Its antigen has not been determined. Per-base qualities were not stored, and no clone one base away is much larger.

The donors belonged to the validation cohort of roughly 120 subjects, which was separate from the roughly 670-subject first cohort. Library preparation used the immunoSEQ multiplex PCR assay. The paper's data handling went like this. A statistical classification framework was built for diagnosing cytomegalovirus status from the catalog of TCR beta chain sequences. TCRdb's version of the immuneACCESS table is confined to in-frame rearrangements and falls short of the full clone set. An unresolved V gene accounts for under half of the shortfall where checked; the remainder is of unknown origin. V and J calls and clone size come straight from that table; D and trimming were deduced from the DNA. Recorded for this sample are some 130,000 clones; less than 95% of them occurred a single time. The ten largest clones represent 1.5% to 2% of the sample. The CDR3 has 13 amino acids, counting the end cysteine and phenylalanine. Of all the DNA, just the CDR3 is kept, 39 bases in frame from base 1. The germline V gene specifies SQVTM as CDR1 and ANQGSEA as CDR2. Cut back by 6 bases and 0 bases, the V and J ends lie 11 bases apart.

The chain couples TRBV29-1 to TRBJ1-1; 5 matching bases give a weak D call of TRBD1. This TCR came from a man aged 18 to 29 in good health and CMV-seropositive. The sample was PBMCs. At the DNA level, the sequence is TGCAGCGTCCACAGGCAGATGAACACTGAAGCTTTCTTT. Its protein product is CSVHRQMNTEAFF.